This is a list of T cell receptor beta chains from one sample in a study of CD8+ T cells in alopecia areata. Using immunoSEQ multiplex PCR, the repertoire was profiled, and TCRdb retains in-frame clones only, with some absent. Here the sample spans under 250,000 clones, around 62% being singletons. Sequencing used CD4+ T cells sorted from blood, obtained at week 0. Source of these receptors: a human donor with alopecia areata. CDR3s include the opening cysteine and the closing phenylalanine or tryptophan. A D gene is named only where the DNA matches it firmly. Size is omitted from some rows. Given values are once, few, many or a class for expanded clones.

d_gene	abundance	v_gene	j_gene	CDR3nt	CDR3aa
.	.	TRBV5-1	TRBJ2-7	TGCGCCAGCAGCTTCGCCGAGGACGAGCAGTACTTC	CASSFAEDEQYF
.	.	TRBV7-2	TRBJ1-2	TGTGCCAGCAGCTTCCAGGAGTTTCGTGGCTACACCTTC	CASSFQEFRGYTF
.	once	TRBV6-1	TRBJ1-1	TGTGCCAGCAGTGAAGGCCTCTTTTCGAACACTGAAGCTTTCTTT	CASSEGLFSNTEAFF
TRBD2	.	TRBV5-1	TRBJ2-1	TGCGCCAGCACCACCAGGGAGGGGTGGTACAATGAGCAGTTCTTC	CASTTREGWYNEQFF
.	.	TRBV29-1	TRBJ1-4	.	CSVGSGQGSEKLFF
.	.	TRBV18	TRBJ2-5	TGTGCCAGCTCACCACTCCCAGACGACCAAGAGACCCAGTACTTC	CASSPLPDDQETQYF
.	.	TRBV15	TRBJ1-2	TGTGCCACCAGCAGAGATCCGGACGGTCTCTATGGCTACACCTTC	CATSRDPDGLYGYTF
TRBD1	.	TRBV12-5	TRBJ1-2	TGTGCTAGTGGTTTGATTACAGGGGAAGGCTACACCTTC	CASGLITGEGYTF
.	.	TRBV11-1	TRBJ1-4	TGTGCCAGCAGCGACGTAGGGGGAAAACTGTTTTTT	CASSDVGGKLFF
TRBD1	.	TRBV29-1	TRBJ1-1	TGCAGCGCCCTGGACAGGGGATTGAACACTGAAGCTTTCTTT	CSALDRGLNTEAFF
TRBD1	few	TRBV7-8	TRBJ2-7	TGTGCCAGCAGCTACGGTGTAGGACAGGGGGCAGGGGAGCAGTACTTC	CASSYGVGQGAGEQYF
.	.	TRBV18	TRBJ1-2	TGTGCCAGCTCGGGATCTGGCTACACCTTC	CASSGSGYTF
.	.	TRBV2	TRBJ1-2	TGTGCCAGCAGTAAGGACGTTAACTATGGCTACACCTTC	CASSKDVNYGYTF
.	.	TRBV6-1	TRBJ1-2	TGTGCCAGCACCGAGGGGACAACTGCTAACTATGGCTACACCTTC	CASTEGTTANYGYTF
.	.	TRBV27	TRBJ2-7	TGTGCCAGCAGTTTGTTTGGGGACGAGCAGTACTTC	CASSLFGDEQYF
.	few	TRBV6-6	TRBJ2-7	TGTGCCAGCAGTTACGAGAGGCTAAACGAGCAGTACTTC	CASSYERLNEQYF
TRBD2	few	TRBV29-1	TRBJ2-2	TGCAGCCATGGGGGGGAGGCCACCGGGGAGCTGTTTTTT	CSHGGEATGELFF
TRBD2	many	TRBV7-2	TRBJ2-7	TGTGCCAGCAGCTTAGCGAAACTAGCGGGAGCGTACGAGCAGTACTTC	CASSLAKLAGAYEQYF
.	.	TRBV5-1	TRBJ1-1	TGCGCCAGCAGCGTAGACAGACTTGAAGCTTTCTTT	CASSVDRLEAFF
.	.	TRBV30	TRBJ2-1	TGTGCCTGGGCCCGGACAGATCGCTACAATGAGCAGTTCTTC	CAWARTDRYNEQFF
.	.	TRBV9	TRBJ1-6	TGTGCCAGCAGCATCTTGTCCCCTAATTCACCCCTCCACTTT	CASSILSPNSPLHF
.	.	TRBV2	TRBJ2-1	TGTGCCAGCACCTGGACCACCTACAATGAGCAGTTCTTC	CASTWTTYNEQFF
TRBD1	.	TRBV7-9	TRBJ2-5	TGTGCCAGCAGCTTTTTTTCAGGACAGGGGGAGACCCAGTACTTC	CASSFFSGQGETQYF
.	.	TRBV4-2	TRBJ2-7	TGTGCCAGCAGCCGCAGACTGGGGCGGGACGAGCAGTACTTC	CASSRRLGRDEQYF
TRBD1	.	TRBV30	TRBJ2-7	TGTGCCTTAGACAGGGGGAAAAGCGAGCAGTACTTC	CALDRGKSEQYF
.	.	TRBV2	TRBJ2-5	TGTGCCAGCACTCTGTCTCTGGGGGGCGCGAGGGAGACCCAGTACTTC	CASTLSLGGARETQYF
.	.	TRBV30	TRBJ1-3	TGTGCCTGGAGTGTACTGAGGACGGGAAACACCATATATTTT	CAWSVLRTGNTIYF
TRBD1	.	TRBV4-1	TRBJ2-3	TGCGCCAGCAGCCAGGAAAGTATCAGGGGGCGAGCAGATACGCAGTATTTT	CASSQESIRGRADTQYF
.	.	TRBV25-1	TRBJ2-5	TGTGCCAGCAGTGAATATGAGGGGCGGGAGACCCAGTACTTC	CASSEYEGRETQYF
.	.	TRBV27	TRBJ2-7	TGTGCCAGTTCCCGGATAAGGGGACTCTACGAGCAGTACTTC	CASSRIRGLYEQYF
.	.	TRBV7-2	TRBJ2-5	TGTGCCAGCAGCTCCCCAAACGTGAGGCGCGAGACCCAGTACTTC	CASSSPNVRRETQYF
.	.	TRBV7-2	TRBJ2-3	TGTGCCAGCAGCTTAGTAGGTTCAGGCCAGGGGAAAGATACGCAGTATTTT	CASSLVGSGQGKDTQYF
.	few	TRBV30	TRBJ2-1	TGTGCCTGGAGTGTGATGAATGAGCAGTTCTTC	CAWSVMNEQFF
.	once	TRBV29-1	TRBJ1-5	TGCAGCGCCTCGCCCGGGACGAATCAGCCCCAGCATTTT	CSASPGTNQPQHF
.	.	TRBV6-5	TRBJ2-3	TGTGCCAGCAGTGCCGGGACACACCGCACAGATACGCAGTATTTT	CASSAGTHRTDTQYF